These 19 T cell receptor beta chains came from one sample sequenced in a study of T-cell memory formation after mild COVID-19. One entry per CDR3 protein, called by TCRdb with MiXCR from the 5' RACE reads. Of 400,000 or so distinct CDR3 sequences in the sample, 20% are singletons; the top ten hold 8.4%. Sequencing input: PBMCs or a T cell subset sorted from them (not recorded which). The receptors were sampled from an adult woman who had mild COVID-19 (a few samples of this study predate the infection). Cell type and time point are not known.

The chain's CDR3 is CASSYPTSGGLYQETQYF. DNA of the CDR3: TGTGCCAGCAGCTATCCGACTAGCGGGGGACTCTACCAAGAGACCCAGTACTTC. The chain recombines TRBV9 with TRBJ2-5; 12 bases match TRBD2. The ends lost 4 bases at V and 0 bases at J; junction bases unmatched: 10. The CDR3 length is 18 residues. Per germline, CDR1 SGDLS and CDR2 YYNGEE.

This clonotype appeared a few times. V and J are TRBV7-9 and TRBJ2-1, with 8 nucleotides matching TRBD2. Germline CDR1 and CDR2: SEHNR and FQNEAQ (reference sequence). V dropped 5 bases and J dropped 4; count of bases not matched to a gene: 7. The CDR3 is 15 amino acids. In DNA, the CDR3 is TGTGCCAGCAGCCCGGGGCGCGGGAGGTACAATGAGCAGTTCTTC. The encoded protein is CASSPGRGRYNEQFF.

The V and J genes are TRBV7-8 and TRBJ2-5, with D uncertain. Germline lookup yields CDR1 SGHVS and CDR2 FQNEAQ. Trimming cost V 4 bases and J 2 bases, with 8 bases left between them. This CDR3 is 13 amino acids long. In DNA form, the CDR3 reads TGTGCCAGCAGCTCGACCCATCAAGAGACCCAGTACTTC. Its translation is CASSSTHQETQYF.

This clonotype was counted only a few times. The rearrangement joins TRBV6-1 to TRBJ2-5; D is perhaps TRBD1 (5 bases). Trimming shortened V by 2 bases and J by 4 bases, and 14 bases separated the two germline ends. CDR1 is MNHNS, CDR2 SASEGT, per germline. The CDR3 is 15 amino acids. The CDR3 DNA reads TGTGCCAGCAGTGAATGGGCAGGGAAGGGAGAGACCCAGTACTTC. Its translation: CASSEWAGKGETQYF.

This chain's CDR3 is CSARVKGQSPYEQYF. CDR3 nucleotide sequence: TGCAGTGCTAGAGTAAAGGGACAGTCTCCCTACGAGCAGTACTTC. V usage is TRBV20-1 and J usage is TRBJ2-7, with 7 bases fitting TRBD1. The V and J ends lost 1 base and 2 bases, in that order; junction bases with no gene match: 8. CDR3 size: 15 residues. The germline V gene has CDR1 DFQATT and CDR2 SNEGSKA (reference sequence).

J is TRBJ2-1 and V is TRBV19; 14 nucleotides agree with TRBD2. Germline trimming cut 6 bases from V and 5 bases from J; bases unmatched to any gene: 12. Germline CDR1 and CDR2: LNHDA and SQIVND (reference sequence). This CDR3 has 18 amino acids. The CDR3 here is CASRPGLAGGLRHNEQFF. The CDR3 bases are TGTGCCAGTAGGCCCGGACTAGCGGGAGGCCTCCGACACAATGAGCAGTTCTTC.

At least ten counts were recorded for this clonotype. The V gene is TRBV19, the J gene TRBJ2-2, with D possibly matching TRBD1 (6 bases). CDR1 and CDR2 (germline): LNHDA, SQIVND (reference sequence). CDR3 length: 15 amino acids. Trimming took off 3 bases at V and 6 bases at J, with 14 bases between the two ends. The DNA of the CDR3 is TGTGCCAGTAGTATTGGCGGACAGAGGGCCGGGGAGCTGTTTTTT. Its protein is CASSIGGQRAGELFF.

This clonotype was observed a handful of times. This chain links TRBV4-2 with TRBJ2-5, with D possibly matching TRBD2 (6 bases). The CDR3 is made up of 18 amino acids. Germline V lookup: CDR1 LGHNA, CDR2 YNFKEQ. Trimming cost V 0 bases and J 0 bases, with 17 bases left between them. This CDR3 is CASSQDLPTRAYQETQYF. CDR3 nucleotide sequence: TGTGCCAGCAGCCAAGATCTGCCGACTAGGGCGTACCAAGAGACCCAGTACTTC.

The CDR3 loop is CASSQVRTTTYNEQFF. The CDR3 DNA reads as TGCGCCAGCAGCCAAGTTCGGACTACCACCTACAATGAGCAGTTCTTC. This chain links TRBV4-1 with TRBJ2-1; a possible D gene is TRBD2 (6 bases). CDR3 length equals 16 residues. The V gene lost 1 base and the J gene lost 2 bases, with 12 bases spanning the gap. CDR1 MGHRA and CDR2 YSYEKL come from the germline V gene.

This chain joins TRBV5-4 and TRBJ1-1; D is ambiguous. Germline loops: CDR1 SGHNT, CDR2 YYREEE (reference sequence). V dropped 4 bases and J dropped 5 bases, with 12 bases sitting between them. The CDR3 spans 13 residues. CDR3 in DNA: TGTGCCAGCAGCCCTCAGCTAAAGACTGAAGCTTTCTTT. Translated: CASSPQLKTEAFF.

The gene calls are TRBV7-8 and TRBJ2-7; 11 bases fit TRBD2. V was pared by 0 bases and J by 2 bases, with 12 bases of the junction left unmatched. CDR1 SGHVS and CDR2 FQNEAQ come from the germline V gene. The CDR3 loop spans 19 amino acids. As DNA, the CDR3 is TGTGCCAGCAGCTTAGCCCTGGGCCCACTAGCGGGGGCGACCTACGAGCAGTACTTC. This codes for CASSLALGPLAGATYEQYF.

A few counts support this clonotype. V usage is TRBV27 and J usage is TRBJ2-3; TRBD2 aligns across 10 bases. V was clipped by 5 bases and J by 4 bases; unmatched bases: 6. The germline V gene encodes CDR1 MNHEY and CDR2 SMNVEV (reference sequence). The CDR3 is 15 amino acids. The CDR3 is CASSNLAGVADTQYF. CDR3 DNA sequence: TGTGCCAGCAGTAACCTAGCGGGAGTGGCAGATACGCAGTATTTT.

The chain employs TRBV9 and TRBJ2-3; no clear D gene. Deletions cut 2 bases from V and 5 bases from J, with 3 bases between. Per germline, CDR1 SGDLS and CDR2 YYNGEE. The CDR3 contains 11 residues. The CDR3 sequence: CASSVGDTQYF. CDR3 coding DNA: TGTGCCAGCAGCGTGGGAGATACGCAGTATTTT.

This rearrangement joins TRBV12-3 or TRBV12-4 to TRBJ2-7, with no clear D. The V end lost 5 bases, the J end lost 7 bases, and 12 bases lay between the germline ends. This CDR3 has 12 residues. The CDR3 sequence is CASSLTSREQYF. CDR3 DNA sequence: TGTGCCAGCAGTCTCACCTCTCGGGAGCAGTACTTC.

The chain joins TRBV6-1 to TRBJ2-1; D gene unclear. CDR1 is MNHNS and CDR2 is SASEGT in the germline V gene. The ends were cut back, 1 base at V and 8 bases at J, with 12 bases in the middle. The CDR3 is made up of 14 amino acids. The CDR3: CASSEGYGLDEQFF. In nucleotides, the CDR3 is TGTGCCAGCAGTGAAGGCTATGGGCTGGATGAGCAGTTCTTC.

This clonotype occurred a few times. This chain uses TRBV6-5 with TRBJ2-3; D may be TRBD2 (6 bases). Trimming took 8 bases from V and 0 from J, leaving 18 bases between them. This CDR3 contains 16 residues. Per the germline V gene, CDR1 is MNHEY and CDR2 is SVGAGI. The chain's CDR3 is CASASVADPSTDTQYF. As DNA, the CDR3 is TGTGCCAGCGCCTCCGTAGCGGACCCTAGCACAGATACGCAGTATTTT.

This clonotype was picked up a small number of times. The V gene is TRBV18, the J gene TRBJ2-6, with TRBD1 identical over 9 bases. This CDR3 comprises 15 residues. In germline, CDR1 is KGHSH, CDR2 LQKENI. V was pared by 6 bases and J by 7 bases, with 7 bases of the junction left unmatched. The CDR3 sequence: CASSTWDRVANVLTF. The CDR3 bases are TGTGCCAGCTCGACCTGGGACAGGGTCGCCAACGTCCTGACTTTC.

This clonotype was counted between two and nine times. This chain uses TRBV5-5 with TRBJ1-2; 10 bases map to TRBD1. J lost 4 bases, V lost 6 bases, and 6 bases had no gene match. Germline CDR1 is SGHKS and CDR2 is YYEKEE (reference sequence). The length of the CDR3 is 14 residues. In nucleotides, the CDR3 is TGTGCCAGCATTGACAGGGGGCGAGGCTATGGCTACACCTTC. Its protein product is CASIDRGRGYGYTF.

The J gene is TRBJ1-1, the V gene TRBV19; 10 bases line up with TRBD1. Looked up from germline, CDR1 is LNHDA and CDR2 is SQIVND (reference sequence). This CDR3 region has 15 residues. The V gene end was trimmed by 2 bases and the J gene end by 5 bases; junction bases not matched to a gene: 5. CDR3 region: CASSIKGTGVTEAFF. CDR3 DNA sequence: TGTGCCAGTAGTATAAAGGGGACAGGGGTGACTGAAGCTTTCTTT.